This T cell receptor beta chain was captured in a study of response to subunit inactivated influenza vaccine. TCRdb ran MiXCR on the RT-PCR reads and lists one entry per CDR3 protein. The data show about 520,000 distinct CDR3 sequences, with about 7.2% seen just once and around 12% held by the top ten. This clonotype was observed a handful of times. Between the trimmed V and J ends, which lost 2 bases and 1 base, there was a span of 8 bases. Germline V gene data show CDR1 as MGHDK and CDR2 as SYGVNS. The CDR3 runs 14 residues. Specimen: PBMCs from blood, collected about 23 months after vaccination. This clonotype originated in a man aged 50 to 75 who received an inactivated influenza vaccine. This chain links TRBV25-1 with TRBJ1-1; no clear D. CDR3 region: CASSEGFRNTEAFF. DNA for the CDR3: TGTGCCAGCAGTGAAGGTTTCAGGAACACTGAAGCTTTCTTT.